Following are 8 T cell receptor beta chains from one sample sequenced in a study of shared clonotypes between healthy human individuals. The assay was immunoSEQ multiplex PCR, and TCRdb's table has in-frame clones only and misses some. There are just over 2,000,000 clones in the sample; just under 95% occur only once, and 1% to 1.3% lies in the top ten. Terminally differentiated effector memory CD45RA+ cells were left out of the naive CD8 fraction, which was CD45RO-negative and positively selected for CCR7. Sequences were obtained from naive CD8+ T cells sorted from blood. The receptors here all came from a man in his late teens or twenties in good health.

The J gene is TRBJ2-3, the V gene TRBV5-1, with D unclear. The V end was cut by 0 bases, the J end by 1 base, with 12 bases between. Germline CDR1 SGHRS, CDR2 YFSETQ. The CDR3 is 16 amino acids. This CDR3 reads CASSLEDQFGTDTQYF. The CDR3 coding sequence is TGCGCCAGCAGCTTGGAGGACCAGTTCGGCACAGATACGCAGTATTTT.

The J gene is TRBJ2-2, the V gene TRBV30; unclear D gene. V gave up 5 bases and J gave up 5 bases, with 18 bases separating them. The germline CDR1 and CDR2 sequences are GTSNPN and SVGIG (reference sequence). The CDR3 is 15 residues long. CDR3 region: CAWSVLVYGTGELFF. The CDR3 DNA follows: TGTGCCTGGTCCGTCCTAGTCTACGGGACCGGGGAGCTGTTTTTT.

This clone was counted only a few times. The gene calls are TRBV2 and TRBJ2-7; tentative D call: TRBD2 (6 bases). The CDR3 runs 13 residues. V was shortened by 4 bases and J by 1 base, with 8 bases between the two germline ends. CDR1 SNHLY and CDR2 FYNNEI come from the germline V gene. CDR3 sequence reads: CASSVAESYEQYF. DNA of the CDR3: TGTGCCAGCAGTGTAGCGGAGTCCTACGAGCAGTACTTC. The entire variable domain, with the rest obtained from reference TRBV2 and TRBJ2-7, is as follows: EPEVTQTPSHQVTQMGQEVILRCVPISNHLYFYWYRQILGQKVEFLVSFYNNEISEKSEIFDDQFSVERPDGSNFTLKIRSTKLEDSAMYFCASSVAESYEQYFGPGTRLTVT.

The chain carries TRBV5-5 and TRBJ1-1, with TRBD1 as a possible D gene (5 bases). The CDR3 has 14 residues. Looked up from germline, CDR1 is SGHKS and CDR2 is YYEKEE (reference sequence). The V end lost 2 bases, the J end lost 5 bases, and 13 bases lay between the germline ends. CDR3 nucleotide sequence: TGTGCCAGCAGCTTAGGGGCAGAGGTGACTGAAGCTTTCTTT. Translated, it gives CASSLGAEVTEAFF.

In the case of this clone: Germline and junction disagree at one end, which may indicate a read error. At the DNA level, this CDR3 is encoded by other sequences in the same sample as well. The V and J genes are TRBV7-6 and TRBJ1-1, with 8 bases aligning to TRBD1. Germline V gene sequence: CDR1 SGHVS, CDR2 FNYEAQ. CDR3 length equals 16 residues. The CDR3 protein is CASSLYPGQGRTEAFF. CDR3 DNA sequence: TGTGCCAGCAGCTTATACCCCGGACAGGGTAGGACTGAAGCCTTCTTT.

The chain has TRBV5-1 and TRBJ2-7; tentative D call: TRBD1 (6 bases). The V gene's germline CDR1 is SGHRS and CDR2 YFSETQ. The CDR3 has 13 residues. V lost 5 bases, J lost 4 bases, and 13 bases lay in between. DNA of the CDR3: TGCGCCAGCAGTGGGCAGGGGTGGTACGAGCAGTACTTC. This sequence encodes CASSGQGWYEQYF.

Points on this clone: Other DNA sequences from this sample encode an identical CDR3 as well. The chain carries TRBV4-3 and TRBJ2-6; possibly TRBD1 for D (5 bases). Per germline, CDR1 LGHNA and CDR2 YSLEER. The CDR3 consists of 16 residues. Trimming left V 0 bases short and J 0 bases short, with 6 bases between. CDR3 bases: TGCGCCAGCAGCCAAGATAGGGGCTCTGGGGCCAACGTCCTGACTTTC. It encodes CASSQDRGSGANVLTF.

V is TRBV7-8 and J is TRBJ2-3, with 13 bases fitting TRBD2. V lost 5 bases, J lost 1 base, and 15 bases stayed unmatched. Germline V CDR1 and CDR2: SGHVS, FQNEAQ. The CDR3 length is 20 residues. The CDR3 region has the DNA TGTGCCAGCAGCCTCCGACTAGCGGGGGGTTCGGGAGGCGGCACAGATACGCAGTATTTT. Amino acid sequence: CASSLRLAGGSGGGTDTQYF.